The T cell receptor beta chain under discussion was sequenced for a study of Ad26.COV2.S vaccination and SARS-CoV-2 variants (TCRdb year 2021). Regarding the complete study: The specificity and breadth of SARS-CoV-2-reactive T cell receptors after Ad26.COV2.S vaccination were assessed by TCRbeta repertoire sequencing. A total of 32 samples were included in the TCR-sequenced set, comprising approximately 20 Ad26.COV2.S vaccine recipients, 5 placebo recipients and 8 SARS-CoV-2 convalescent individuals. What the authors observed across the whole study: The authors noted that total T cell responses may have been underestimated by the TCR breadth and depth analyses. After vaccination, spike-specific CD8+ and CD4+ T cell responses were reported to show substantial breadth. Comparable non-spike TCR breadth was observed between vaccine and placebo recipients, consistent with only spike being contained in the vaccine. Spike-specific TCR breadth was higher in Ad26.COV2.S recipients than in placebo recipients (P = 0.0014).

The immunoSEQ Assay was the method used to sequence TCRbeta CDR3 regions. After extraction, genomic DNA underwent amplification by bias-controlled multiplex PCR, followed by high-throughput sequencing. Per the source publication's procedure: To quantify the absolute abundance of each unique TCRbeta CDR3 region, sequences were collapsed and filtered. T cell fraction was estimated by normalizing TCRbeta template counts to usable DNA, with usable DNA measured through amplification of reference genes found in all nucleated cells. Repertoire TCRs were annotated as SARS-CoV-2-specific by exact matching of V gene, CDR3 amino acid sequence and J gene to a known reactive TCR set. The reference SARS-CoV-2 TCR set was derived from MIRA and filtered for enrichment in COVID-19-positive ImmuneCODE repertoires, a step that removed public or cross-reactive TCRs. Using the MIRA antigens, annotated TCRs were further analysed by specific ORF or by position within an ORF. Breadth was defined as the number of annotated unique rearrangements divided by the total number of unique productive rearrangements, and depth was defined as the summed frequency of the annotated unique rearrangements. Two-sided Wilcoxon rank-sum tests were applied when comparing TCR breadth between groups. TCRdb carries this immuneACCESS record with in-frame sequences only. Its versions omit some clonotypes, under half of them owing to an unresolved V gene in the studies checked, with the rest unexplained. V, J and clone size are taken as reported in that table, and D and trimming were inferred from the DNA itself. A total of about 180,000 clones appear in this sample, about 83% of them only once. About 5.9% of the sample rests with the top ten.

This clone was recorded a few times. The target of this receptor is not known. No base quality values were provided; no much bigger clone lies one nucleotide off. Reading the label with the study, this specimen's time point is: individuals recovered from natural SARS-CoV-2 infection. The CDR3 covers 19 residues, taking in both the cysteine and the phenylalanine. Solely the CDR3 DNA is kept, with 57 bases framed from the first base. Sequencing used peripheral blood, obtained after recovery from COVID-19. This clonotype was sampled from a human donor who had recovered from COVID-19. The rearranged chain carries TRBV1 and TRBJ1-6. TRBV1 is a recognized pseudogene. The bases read TGCACCAGCAGCCAAGTATACCAGACCCTTAGCTCCTATAATTCACCCCTCCACTTT. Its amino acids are CTSSQVYQTLSSYNSPLHF.